The 8 T cell receptor beta chains below all came from one sample that was sequenced in a study of OX40 agonist ivuxolimab in advanced cancers. Sequencing was performed with immunoSEQ multiplex PCR; in TCRdb, only in-frame clones are kept and a portion is missing. Among 53,000 or so clones listed, nearly 90% were seen once. The source material was CD4+ or CD8+ T cells sorted from blood, sampled in a trial of the OX40 agonist ivuxolimab. The receptors originated from an adult with an advanced solid tumor such as melanoma, head and neck, liver or kidney cancer.

Only one count was recorded for this clone. The rearrangement uses TRBV6-1 and TRBJ1-2; 8 nucleotides match TRBD1. The J segment lost 3 bases and the V segment lost 8 bases, leaving 8 bases of the junction unmatched. The germline V gene has CDR1 MNHNS and CDR2 SASEGT. The CDR3 loop spans 14 amino acids. CDR3 amino acids: CASQQGASYYGYTF. Here the CDR3 DNA reads TGTGCCAGCCAGCAGGGGGCGTCGTACTATGGCTACACCTTC.

The chain joins TRBV18 to TRBJ1-3; no reliable D call. V lost 8 bases to trimming and J lost 9 bases, with 11 bases between them. Per the germline V gene, CDR1 is KGHSH and CDR2 is LQKENI. This CDR3 has 11 residues. CDR3 loop: CASASGVTIYF. DNA for the CDR3: TGTGCCAGCGCGTCGGGTGTCACCATATATTTT.

In the case of this clone: At one boundary the junction diverges from the germline segment, which might be a read error. The J gene is TRBJ2-2, the V gene TRBV7-7, with TRBD1 matching over 8 bases. Germline CDR1 reads SSHAT; CDR2 reads FNYEAQ (reference sequence). The CDR3 loop spans 15 amino acids. For the CDR3, the DNA is TGTGCTAGCACCACCGGGACAGGGAACACCGGGGAGCTGTTTTTT. Translated, it gives CASTTGTGNTGELFF.

The chain joins TRBV7-8 to TRBJ2-5, with 7 bases identical to TRBD2. The end of the DNA is better explained by TRBJ2-7, so the J call may be wrong. The CDR3 contains 15 residues. The germline V gene has CDR1 SGHVS and CDR2 FQNEAQ. The CDR3 DNA reads TGTGCCAGCAGCTTAGCGCCTAGCGGAGCTTACGAGCAGTACTTC. Its translation is CASSLAPSGAYEQYF.

The chain recombines TRBV7-3 with TRBJ2-1, with a tentative D call TRBD2 (6 bases). Germline V gives CDR1 SGHTA, CDR2 FQGTGA. The CDR3 is 15 residues long. Trimming cost V 5 bases and J 10 bases, with 21 bases left between them. CDR3 in amino acids: CASSTPGLPPGEQFF. The CDR3 coding sequence is TGTGCCAGCAGCACACCGGGACTTCCCCCCGGAGAGCAGTTCTTC.

The chain recombines TRBV5-4 with TRBJ2-7; D ambiguous. V gave up 0 bases and J gave up 3 bases, with 7 bases separating them. The CDR3 spans 13 residues. The germline V gene has CDR1 SGHNT and CDR2 YYREEE (reference sequence). As DNA, the CDR3 is TGTGCCAGCAGCTTGGCGGGTCACTACGAGCAGTACTTC. Residues: CASSLAGHYEQYF.

The table lists this clone with a count of one. The chain links TRBV14 to TRBJ2-2; 11 bases are shared with TRBD2. The CDR3 is made up of 16 amino acids. Germline CDR1 reads SGHDN; CDR2 reads FVKESK. The V gene end was trimmed by 1 base and the J gene end by 5 bases; junction bases not matched to a gene: 3. The CDR3 protein is CASSQGLAGHTGELFF. Written as DNA, the CDR3 is TGTGCCAGCAGCCAAGGACTAGCGGGGCATACCGGGGAGCTGTTTTTT.

In this sample, this clone turned up a few times. The genes are TRBV18 and TRBJ2-7; no clear D gene. V dropped 0 bases and J dropped 3 bases, with 6 bases sitting between them. The germline V gene has CDR1 KGHSH and CDR2 LQKENI. The length of the CDR3 is 13 residues. Written as DNA, the CDR3 is TGTGCCAGCTCACCACCGAGTATCTACGAGCAGTACTTC. Amino acids: CASSPPSIYEQYF.